Shown below are 9 T cell receptor beta chains from a single sample sequenced in a study of blood T cell repertoires in COVID-19. Clones were read by immunoSEQ multiplex PCR, and TCRdb kept only the in-frame ones, dropping some. The sample holds roughly 140,000 clones, approximately 80% seen once. Material for sequencing was peripheral blood. The receptors here all came from a woman older than 75 in a cohort sampled during active or convalescent COVID-19.

This chain links TRBV27 with TRBJ2-7, with 9 bases identical to TRBD2. Germline loops: CDR1 MNHEY, CDR2 SMNVEV (reference sequence). The ends lost 5 bases at V and 5 bases at J; junction bases unmatched: 7. This CDR3 spans 14 amino acids. Written as DNA, the CDR3 is TGTGCCAGCAGTCACCGCGGGGGGGCGCACGAGCAGTACGTC. It yields the protein CASSHRGGAHEQYV.

Of note for this clone: The sample has other DNA sequences that encode this CDR3 too. The V gene is TRBV7-9, the J gene TRBJ1-2; D not certain. Per germline, CDR1 SEHNR and CDR2 FQNEAQ (reference sequence). The CDR3 runs to 13 residues. V was trimmed by 1 base and J by 2 bases, leaving 5 bases between them. The CDR3: CASSLGLNYGYTF. The CDR3 DNA reads as TGTGCCAGCAGCTTAGGACTAAACTATGGCTACACCTTC.

This clone appeared a single time. The J gene is TRBJ1-1, the V gene TRBV7-8; D is unclear. The germline CDR1 and CDR2 sequences are SGHVS and FQNEAQ. This CDR3 has 14 amino acids. Deletions cut 4 bases from V and 1 base from J, with 10 bases between. CDR3 sequence reads: CASSSTSTNTEAFF. The DNA of the CDR3 is TGTGCCAGCAGCTCTACCTCAACGAACACTGAAGCTTTCTTT.

The chain couples TRBV4-3 to TRBJ1-5, with D hard to call. With 0 bases removed from V and 0 bases from J, the gap between germline ends came to 9 bases. The CDR3 spans 16 residues. CDR1 and CDR2 from the germline V gene are LGHNA and YSLEER. CDR3 nucleotides: TGCGCCAGCAGCCAAGATACAGCACTTAGCAATCAGCCCCAGCATTTT. Residues: CASSQDTALSNQPQHF.

This clone has a single count. The chain couples TRBV19 to TRBJ2-5; TRBD1 aligns across 7 bases. Trimming removed 7 bases from V and 5 bases from J; junction bases left unmatched: 7. This CDR3 has 13 amino acids. CDR1 LNHDA and CDR2 SQIVND come from the germline V gene (reference sequence). Here the CDR3 reads CASNRGLRETQYF. In DNA, the CDR3 is TGTGCCAGTAACAGGGGTCTACGGGAGACCCAGTACTTC. The full variable domain, with the rest looked up from reference TRBV19 and TRBJ2-5, is DGGITQSPKYLFRKEGQNVTLSCEQNLNHDAMYWYRQDPGQGLRLIYYSQIVNDFQKGDIAEGYSVSREKKESFPLTVTSAQKNPTAFYLCASNRGLRETQYFGPGTRLLVL.

The genes are TRBV6-5 and TRBJ1-1; a possible D gene is TRBD1 (5 bases). CDR1 MNHEY and CDR2 SVGAGI come from the germline V gene. This CDR3 has 15 residues. V was shortened by 0 bases and J by 1 base, with 9 bases between the two germline ends. The CDR3 sequence is CASSYSVQANTEAFF. CDR3 DNA sequence: TGTGCCAGCAGTTACTCTGTACAGGCGAACACTGAAGCTTTCTTT.

This chain joins TRBV3-1 (or the pseudogene TRBV3-2) and TRBJ1-1; 8 nucleotides align to TRBD1. This CDR3 spans 16 amino acids. Germline CDR1 and CDR2: LGHDT and YNNKEL (reference sequence). V trimming: 4 bases; J trimming: 1 base; junction bases outside the gene matches: 8. Here the CDR3 DNA reads TGTGCCAGCAGCCCCCTAGGACAGGGAAAGAACACTGAAGCTTTCTTT. Translated, it gives CASSPLGQGKNTEAFF.

The J gene is TRBJ1-3, the V gene TRBV5-1; D not certain. Between the trimmed V and J ends, which lost 4 bases and 0 bases, there was a span of 11 bases. This CDR3 has 15 amino acids. Germline CDR1 is SGHRS and CDR2 is YFSETQ. The CDR3 here is CASSPAANSGNTIYF. The CDR3 nucleotides read TGCGCCAGCAGCCCGGCGGCAAACTCTGGAAACACCATATATTTT.

With regard to this clone: Other DNA sequences from this sample encode an identical CDR3 as well. The chain uses TRBV6-5 and TRBJ2-3; no reliable D call. Germline-derived CDR1 and CDR2 are MNHEY and SVGAGI. Trimming stripped 2 bases from V and 3 bases from J, with 6 bases between. The CDR3 is 13 residues long. In nucleotides, the CDR3 is TGTGCCAGCAGTTACCGAGGTACAGATACGCAGTATTTT. It codes for CASSYRGTDTQYF.